Sequencing of this T cell receptor (beta chain) was carried out in a study of CD8+CD57+ T cells in acquired aplastic anemia. Study summary: Sorting CD4+ and CD8+ cells gave DNA averaging around 3 ug.

The patients chosen for sequencing had shown expansion of CD8+CD57+ cells (detected by flow cytometry). There were no patients without severe acquired aplastic anemia. This CDR3 is 14 amino acids long. CDR1 SGHVS and CDR2 FQNEAQ come from the germline V gene. Trimming shortened V by 5 bases and J by 4 bases, and 15 bases separated the two germline ends. CDR3 and TCR beta VDJ profiling relied on genomic DNA as the template. Each CDR3 protein gets one entry after TCRdb re-called the reads with MiXCR. The repertoire holds more than 150,000 distinct CDR3 sequences, with over 40% as singletons. The sequence was obtained from a human donor with aplastic anemia. This sequence joins TRBV7-8 and TRBJ2-7, with TRBD1 as a possible D gene (5 bases). Source material: sorted CD4+, CD8+, or CD8+CD57+ T cells (not recorded which) from PBMCs. The CDR3 sequence: CASSARVGVYEQYF. The CDR3 DNA follows: TGTGCCAGCAGCGCCAGGGTCGGCGTATACGAGCAGTACTTC. Complete variable domain (other parts from reference TRBV7-8 and TRBJ2-7): GAGVSQSPRYKVAKRGQDVALRCDPISGHVSLFWYQQALGQGPEFLTYFQNEAQLDKSGLPSDRFFAERPEGSVSTLKIQRTQQEDSAVYLCASSARVGVYEQYFGPGTRLTVT.